A selection of T cell receptor beta chains follows, all from one sample in a study of shared clonotypes between healthy human individuals. Only in-frame clones appear in the TCRdb table, and some are missing; sequencing was by immunoSEQ multiplex PCR. The data contain some 530,000 clones, 70% to 80% of them singletons. Sequenced sample: PBMCs. These TCRs come from a woman between 40 and 50 years old in good health. Some clones in this sample may be carry-over from other donors' samples. Each CDR3 is given with its conserved first and last residue. Each record gives: J gene, V gene, CDR3 length, CDR3 protein.

j_gene: TRBJ2-7; v_gene: TRBV10-1; len: 13; CDR3aa: CASSGSGYGEQYF
j_gene: TRBJ2-3; v_gene: TRBV27; len: 13; CDR3aa: CASSLTGTDTQYF
j_gene: TRBJ2-5; v_gene: TRBV5-4; len: 15; CDR3aa: CASSRGQGGQETQYF
j_gene: TRBJ1-5; v_gene: TRBV6-1; len: 15; CDR3aa: CASSWGQGANQPQHF
j_gene: TRBJ2-1; v_gene: TRBV11-3; len: 13; CDR3aa: CASSPSPQNERFF
j_gene: TRBJ1-3; v_gene: TRBV7-9; len: 14; CDR3aa: CASSLGGPGNTIYF
j_gene: TRBJ1-4; v_gene: TRBV2; len: 15; CDR3aa: CASSKAGQGYEKLFF
j_gene: TRBJ2-1; v_gene: TRBV6-5; len: 16; CDR3aa: CASSYSGGNSYNEQFF
j_gene: TRBJ1-1; v_gene: TRBV14; len: 13; CDR3aa: CASTPNMNTEAFF
j_gene: TRBJ1-5; v_gene: TRBV15; len: 15; CDR3aa: CATSRGRNSNQPQHF
j_gene: TRBJ1-4; v_gene: TRBV5-1; len: 15; CDR3aa: CASSLGVVIGEKLFF
j_gene: TRBJ1-2; v_gene: TRBV2; len: 15; CDR3aa: CASSEAHTANYGYTF
j_gene: NA; v_gene: TRBV7-6; len: 16; CDR3aa: CASSSTPSLAADEQYF
j_gene: TRBJ2-3; v_gene: TRBV29-1; len: 14; CDR3aa: CSVERRERTDTQYF
j_gene: TRBJ1-3; v_gene: TRBV28; len: 14; CDR3aa: CASRSREPGNTIYF
j_gene: TRBJ2-7; v_gene: TRBV28; len: 15; CDR3aa: CASSLVERYRPEQYF
j_gene: TRBJ2-4; v_gene: TRBV19; len: 17; CDR3aa: CASSSGGRGIAKNIQYF
j_gene: TRBJ1-5; v_gene: TRBV7-8; len: 12; CDR3aa: CASSLTQGAQHF
j_gene: TRBJ1-2; v_gene: TRBV30; len: 11; CDR3aa: CAWSHGEGYTF
j_gene: TRBJ1-4; v_gene: TRBV19; len: 15; CDR3aa: CASSSGRRSNEKLFF
j_gene: TRBJ2-3; v_gene: TRBV7-2; len: 17; CDR3aa: CASSLDRGGTPKDTQYF
j_gene: TRBJ2-1; v_gene: TRBV7-2; len: 15; CDR3aa: CASSAGVSNYNEQFF
j_gene: TRBJ2-7; v_gene: TRBV11-1; len: 17; CDR3aa: CASSATSRQVLTYEQYF
j_gene: TRBJ1-3; v_gene: TRBV2; len: 12; CDR3aa: CASSVGGNTIYF
j_gene: TRBJ2-1; v_gene: TRBV6-5; len: 13; CDR3aa: CASSSTEFNEQFF
j_gene: TRBJ2-3; v_gene: TRBV5-6; len: 14; CDR3aa: CASNGQGSTDTQYF
j_gene: TRBJ2-6; v_gene: TRBV7-3; len: 18; CDR3aa: CASSLIGSPESGANVLTF
j_gene: TRBJ1-2; v_gene: TRBV25-1; len: 13; CDR3aa: CASSPYREAGYTF
j_gene: TRBJ1-4; v_gene: TRBV4-3; len: 13; CDR3aa: CASSQDIQEKLFF
j_gene: TRBJ1-2; v_gene: TRBV7-9; len: 16; CDR3aa: CASSHDRYPANYGYTF
j_gene: TRBJ2-1; v_gene: TRBV28; len: 15; CDR3aa: CASRPGTSGYNEQFF
j_gene: TRBJ2-7; v_gene: TRBV29-1; len: 11; CDR3aa: CSVGWRDEQYF
j_gene: TRBJ2-3; v_gene: TRBV6-6; len: 16; CDR3aa: CASSYGGTGGTDTQYF
j_gene: TRBJ1-2; v_gene: TRBV10-3; len: 15; CDR3aa: CAISETQGSNYGYTF
j_gene: TRBJ2-2; v_gene: TRBV4-1; len: 15; CDR3aa: CASSQEASGSGELFF
j_gene: TRBJ2-5; v_gene: TRBV4-2; len: 14; CDR3aa: CASSQGVSRETQYF
j_gene: TRBJ2-7; v_gene: TRBV19; len: 14; CDR3aa: CASSLAGSSYEQYF
j_gene: TRBJ1-1; v_gene: TRBV19; len: 13; CDR3aa: CASSRETVVEAFF
j_gene: TRBJ1-5; v_gene: TRBV27; len: 15; CDR3aa: CASRVDRAYNQPQHF
j_gene: NA; v_gene: TRBV28; len: 10; CDR3aa: CSAGDYEQYF
j_gene: TRBJ2-7; v_gene: TRBV6-5; len: 14; CDR3aa: CASSVGGFVHEQYF
j_gene: TRBJ2-7; v_gene: TRBV6-6; len: 16; CDR3aa: CASSYSSRDRPYEQYF
j_gene: TRBJ1-2; v_gene: TRBV20-1; len: 11; CDR3aa: CSASRGEGYTF
j_gene: TRBJ2-5; v_gene: TRBV29-1; len: 15; CDR3aa: CSVEGVPGYQETQYF
j_gene: TRBJ2-5; v_gene: TRBV19; len: 14; CDR3aa: CASSIGPGGETQYF
j_gene: TRBJ2-7; v_gene: TRBV13; len: 14; CDR3aa: CASSLGGVSGREYF
j_gene: TRBJ2-3; v_gene: TRBV19; len: 15; CDR3aa: CASSMIYLIEGAQYF
j_gene: TRBJ2-7; v_gene: TRBV9; len: 14; CDR3aa: CASSVEGPSYEQYF
j_gene: TRBJ1-2; v_gene: TRBV19; len: 16; CDR3aa: CASRHPPQGVTYGYTF
j_gene: TRBJ2-3; v_gene: TRBV7-2; len: 15; CDR3aa: CASSLGGSGADTQYF
j_gene: TRBJ2-5; v_gene: TRBV29-1; len: 13; CDR3aa: CSVPGPFEETQYF
j_gene: TRBJ2-1; v_gene: TRBV10-3; len: 15; CDR3aa: CAISLQKGGYNEQFF